This T cell receptor (beta chain) was found in a study of T cell responses to AZD1222 COVID-19 vaccine. The overall study: Pooled samples include second doses given at about 4 or 12 weeks. Broader study findings: Unmutated variant regions are reportedly targeted by nearly half of spike-specific TCRs. Most donors were white British, females outnumbered males, and clonal diversity was possibly underestimated. Regions 160-218 and 743-854 held dominance among vaccine-associated CD4 TCRs, which spanned spike.

Method: immunoSEQ multiplex PCR; TCRdb's copy keeps in-frame clones and lacks some. The table has approximately 180,000 clones, 75% to 90% seen once. V dropped 8 bases and J dropped 2; count of bases not matched to a gene: 2. This CDR3 is built from 12 residues. Germline CDR1 reads MNHNY; CDR2 reads SVGAGI (reference sequence). Points on this clone: Its antigen remains unknown.

The starting material was peripheral blood, obtained on day 0 of AZD1222 vaccination. The source of this sequence is an adult in good health. V is TRBV6-6 and J is TRBJ2-5; 7 nucleotides line up with TRBD2. CDR3 nucleotide sequence: TGTGCCAGCCGGGGGGAACAAGAGACCCAGTACTTC. Amino acids: CASRGEQETQYF.